Below, 23 T cell receptor beta chains from the same sample are listed, as sequenced in a study of cytomegalovirus exposure and HLA in healthy donors. PCR primers comprised 60 Vbeta and 13 Jbeta primers. TCRdb's copy holds only in-frame clones and misses some; the assay was immunoSEQ multiplex PCR. With fewer than 100,000 clones in the sample, the ten largest clones hold 1.3% to 1.5%. The specimen sequenced was PBMCs. All receptors come from a woman aged 55 to 70 in good health and CMV-seronegative.

The V and J genes are TRBV7-9 and TRBJ1-1, with 7 bases lining up with TRBD1. Germline V gene data show CDR1 as SEHNR and CDR2 as FQNEAQ (reference sequence). This CDR3 has 14 residues. V was pared by 5 bases and J by 4 bases, with 7 bases of the junction left unmatched. CDR3 amino acids: CASSLTGLATEAFF. CDR3 nucleotide sequence: TGTGCCAGCAGCCTGACAGGGTTAGCCACTGAAGCTTTCTTT. Filled out from reference TRBV7-9 and TRBJ1-1, the complete variable domain reads DTGVSQNPRHKITKRGQNVTFRCDPISEHNRLYWYRQTLGQGPEFLTYFQNEAQLEKSRLLSDRFSAERPKGSFSTLEIQRTEQGDSAMYLCASSLTGLATEAFFGQGTRLTVV.

The chain uses TRBV7-2 and TRBJ2-7; D ambiguous. The germline CDR1 and CDR2 sequences are SGHTA and FQGNSA. The V end was cut by 5 bases, the J end by 5 bases, with 13 bases between. The CDR3 spans 13 residues. DNA for the CDR3: TGTGCCAGCAGCCTAGGGCCCCCCGACGAGCAGTACTTC. It yields the protein CASSLGPPDEQYF.

J is TRBJ2-7 and V is TRBV7-2; D unresolved. Trimming took 4 bases from V and 0 from J, leaving 7 bases between them. Germline assignment: CDR1 SGHTA and CDR2 FQGNSA. The CDR3 spans 13 residues. The DNA of the CDR3 is TGTGCCAGCAGCTACGACTTCTCCTACGAGCAGTACTTC. Protein: CASSYDFSYEQYF.

The chain uses TRBV4-3 and TRBJ1-5; 9 nucleotides match TRBD1. The junction had 9 bases not matched to a gene; V was cut back by 0 bases and J by 6 bases. Germline-derived CDR1 and CDR2 are LGHNA and YSLEER. The CDR3 spans 17 residues. CDR3 DNA: TGCGCCAGCAGCCAAGAAACCTCGGGGACAGGGAGTCAGCCCCAGCATTTT. Protein: CASSQETSGTGSQPQHF.

The chain is built from TRBV6-1 and TRBJ2-7, with D maybe TRBD1 (6 bases). Trimming cost V 6 bases and J 1 base, with 13 bases left between them. The CDR3 length is 14 residues. From germline, CDR1 is MNHNS and CDR2 SASEGT. The CDR3 reads CASRGMTGSYEQYF. CDR3 in DNA: TGTGCCAGCAGGGGGATGACAGGATCCTACGAGCAGTACTTC.

About this clone: The CDR3 end shows no conserved phenylalanine or tryptophan, and so a read error is likely. The DNA is omitted, as the CDR3 cannot be located on it reliably, and the CDR3 follows TCRdb's listing. CDR3 amino acids: CASSYTSGSQYPYL. The chain is built from TRBV6-5 and TRBJ2-7; the table names TRBD2, a call not compared with the DNA. The CDR3 spans 14 amino acids, including both terminal residues. Germline CDR1 reads MNHEY; CDR2 reads SVGAGI.

The CDR3: CASSRPFRERTYEQYF. CDR3 nucleotide sequence: TGCGCCAGCAGCAGGCCCTTTCGGGAGCGAACCTACGAGCAGTACTTC. V and J are TRBV4-1 and TRBJ2-7, with a tentative D call TRBD2 (6 bases). V was pared by 5 bases and J by 2 bases, with 19 bases between. CDR1 and CDR2 from the germline V gene are MGHRA and YSYEKL. The CDR3 has 16 amino acids.

The chain's CDR3 is CASSPSNPSAGQYF. In nucleotides, the CDR3 is TGTGCCAGCTCACCCTCGAATCCCTCTGCGGGGCAGTACTTC. This chain links TRBV18 with TRBJ2-7; D perhaps matches TRBD2 (5 bases). In germline, CDR1 is KGHSH, CDR2 LQKENI. The CDR3 length is 14 residues. V shed 3 bases and J shed 9 bases, with 18 bases lying between them.

This rearrangement joins TRBV7-8 to TRBJ2-3, with a weak D call TRBD2 (6 bases). The CDR3 runs 12 residues. V dropped 4 bases and J dropped 6 bases, with 8 bases sitting between them. Germline lookup yields CDR1 SGHVS and CDR2 FQNEAQ. The CDR3, as DNA: TGTGCCAGCAGCTGGGCGGGGGATACGCAGTATTTT. Residues: CASSWAGDTQYF.

Of note for this clone: The sample carries other DNA sequences with the same CDR3. The chain has TRBV6-1 and TRBJ1-2; no firm D call. Trimming removed 6 bases at V and 7 bases at J, with 15 bases between. The germline CDR1 and CDR2 sequences are MNHNS and SASEGT. The CDR3 is made up of 13 amino acids. The CDR3 DNA reads as TGTGCCAGCAGCCCACCGCAACGGAGTGGCTACACCTTC. This sequence encodes CASSPPQRSGYTF.

The rearrangement uses TRBV28 and TRBJ2-7, with 7 bases fitting TRBD2. Germline values: CDR1 MDHEN, CDR2 SYDVKM. The CDR3 has 14 residues. J was trimmed by 0 bases and V by 5 bases; bases with no gene match: 4. The CDR3 here is CASSRAGLSYEQYF. The DNA for the CDR3 is TGTGCCAGCAGTAGAGCGGGGCTCTCCTACGAGCAGTACTTC.

As concerns this clone: At one end, the junction sequence differs from germline, possibly due to a read error. This rearrangement joins TRBV30 to TRBJ2-2; a weak D match, TRBD2 (6 bases). In germline, CDR1 is GTSNPN, CDR2 SVGIG (reference sequence). The CDR3 loop spans 11 amino acids. The CDR3 here is CAGGHTGGLFF. As DNA, the CDR3 is TGTGCCGGCGGGCACACCGGGGGGCTGTTTTTT.

The gene calls are TRBV30 and TRBJ2-1, with 11 bases lining up with TRBD2. This CDR3 spans 17 amino acids. Germline V gene lookup returns CDR1 GTSNPN and CDR2 SVGIG (reference sequence). V lost 1 base and J lost 4; bases outside the gene matches: 9. The CDR3 coding sequence is TGTGCCTGGAGTGGGATAGCGGGAGGGCTTTCATACAATGAGCAGTTCTTC. It is translated as CAWSGIAGGLSYNEQFF.

The V and J genes are TRBV30 and TRBJ1-1, with 8 bases that match TRBD1. The V and J ends lost 6 bases and 0 bases, in that order; junction bases with no gene match: 12. Germline CDR1 GTSNPN, CDR2 SVGIG (reference sequence). The length of the CDR3 is 16 residues. Here the CDR3 reads CACRPNPGGLNTEAFF. In DNA, the CDR3 is TGTGCCTGTCGACCGAACCCAGGGGGCTTGAACACTGAAGCTTTCTTT.

V gene TRBV7-9 combines with J gene TRBJ1-2; TRBD1 matches 7 bases. The CDR3 spans 15 residues. Germline values: CDR1 SEHNR, CDR2 FQNEAQ (reference sequence). V shed 4 bases and J 1 base; nucleotides not matched to a gene: 6. The CDR3 sequence: CASSSYRDSNYGYTF. Written as DNA, the CDR3 is TGTGCCAGCAGCTCATACAGGGACAGTAACTATGGCTACACCTTC.

The J gene is TRBJ2-6, the V gene TRBV2; no definite D call. Per germline, CDR1 SNHLY and CDR2 FYNNEI. CDR3 length: 16 amino acids. Trimming removed 7 bases at V and 0 bases at J, with 13 bases between. The CDR3 DNA is TGTGCCAGCAAGGTCAGGCCCTCCTCTGGGGCCAACGTCCTGACTTTC. As protein: CASKVRPSSGANVLTF.

This chain links TRBV6-1 with TRBJ2-2; 8 bases align to TRBD2. CDR1 is MNHNS and CDR2 is SASEGT in the germline V gene. The CDR3 totals 14 residues. Trimming took 6 bases from V and 8 from J; bases not matched to a gene: 8. The CDR3 DNA is TGTGCCAGCAGAAAGCGGGAGAGGCCTGGGGAGCTGTTTTTT. Residues: CASRKRERPGELFF.

The V and J genes are TRBV5-1 and TRBJ2-2; 7 bases are shared with TRBD1. The germline CDR1 and CDR2 sequences are SGHRS and YFSETQ. J lost 3 bases, V lost 4 bases, and 3 bases had no gene match. The CDR3 has 14 residues. The CDR3, as DNA: TGCGCCAGCAGCCTGGACAGGCACACCGGGGAGCTGTTTTTT. Its translation is CASSLDRHTGELFF.

The rearrangement uses TRBV18 and TRBJ1-1; 7 nucleotides line up with TRBD1. This CDR3 region has 15 residues. Germline CDR1 is KGHSH and CDR2 is LQKENI. V lost 2 bases, J lost 7 bases, and 10 bases stayed unmatched. CDR3 DNA: TGTGCCAGCTCACCAAAGCTCCAGGGGGTAGATGAAGCTTTCTTT. This encodes CASSPKLQGVDEAFF.

The V call is TRBV9, the J call TRBJ2-2; 11 nucleotides line up with TRBD2. Germline V gives CDR1 SGDLS, CDR2 YYNGEE. This CDR3 is 13 amino acids long. Trimming removed 8 bases from V and 6 bases from J; junction bases left unmatched: 3. Here the CDR3 DNA reads TGTGCCAGTACTAGCGGGAGTGCCGGGGAGCTGTTTTTT. Translating gives CASTSGSAGELFF.

The chain is built from TRBV4-2 and TRBJ2-5, with 9 positions matching TRBD1. Trimming took 2 bases from V and 5 from J; bases not matched to a gene: 6. CDR1 is LGHNA and CDR2 is YNFKEQ in the germline V gene. The CDR3 covers 15 residues. The CDR3 DNA reads as TGTGCCAGCAGCCAAAACCCACAGGGGGCGGAGACCCAGTACTTC. The encoded protein is CASSQNPQGAETQYF.

The chain's CDR3 is CASSPPGAPTHEQYF. In DNA, the CDR3 is TGTGCCAGCTCACCACCGGGGGCCCCGACCCACGAGCAGTACTTC. The chain links TRBV18 to TRBJ2-7; tentative D call: TRBD1 (6 bases). V was trimmed by 0 bases and J by 5 bases, leaving 14 bases between them. The CDR3 runs to 15 residues. CDR1 and CDR2 from the germline V gene are KGHSH and LQKENI.

The J gene is TRBJ2-6, the V gene TRBV6-6; the D gene is possibly TRBD2 (6 bases). The germline CDR1 and CDR2 sequences are MNHNY and SVGAGI (reference sequence). This CDR3 is 16 amino acids long. V gave up 6 bases and J gave up 1 base, with 13 bases separating them. CDR3 sequence: CASSLTRGSGANVLTF. CDR3 sequence (DNA): TGTGCCAGCAGCCTGACTAGGGGATCTGGGGCCAACGTCCTGACTTTC.